These T cell receptor beta chains were read from a single sample in a study of T-cell memory formation after mild COVID-19. Using its own MiXCR run on the 5' RACE reads, TCRdb lists one record per CDR3 protein. The sample carries around 100,000 distinct CDR3 sequences, 22% recorded once. What was sequenced was PBMCs or a T cell subset sorted from them (not recorded which). Every receptor here comes from a man aged 18 to 29 who had mild COVID-19 (a few samples of this study predate the infection). Cell type and time point are not known. Each CDR3 is given with its conserved first and last residue. A D gene is named only where the DNA matches it firmly. Clone size appears in some rows only: once, few, many, or a class for an expanded clone.

d_call	clone_size	cdr3_length	v_call	j_call	cdr3_nt	cdr3_aa
TRBD2	few	15	TRBV4-3	TRBJ2-1	TGCGCCAGCAGCCACCCGGGACTAGCCTACAATGAGCAGTTCTTC	CASSHPGLAYNEQFF
TRBD2	-	15	TRBV6-5	TRBJ2-7	TGTGCCAGCAGTCACACTAGCGGGGGTCTGTACGAGCAGTACTTC	CASSHTSGGLYEQYF
TRBD2	few	16	TRBV5-1	TRBJ2-3	TGCGCCAGCAGCTCCGGACTAGCGGGATTCACAGATACGCAGTATTTT	CASSSGLAGFTDTQYF
-	-	13	TRBV20-1	TRBJ2-3	TGCAGTGCTACGGGGCAGGGGCCAGATACGCAGTATTTT	CSATGQGPDTQYF
TRBD2	many	17	TRBV3-1	TRBJ2-3	TGTGCCAGCAGCCAAGATCTAGCGGGGGGCCACACAGATACGCAGTATTTT	CASSQDLAGGHTDTQYF
-	few	15	TRBV5-1	TRBJ2-7	TGCGCCAGCAGCACCTACCCTACGGAAGCCTACGAGCAGTACTTC	CASSTYPTEAYEQYF
-	few	14	TRBV20-1	TRBJ1-1	TGCGCAGCCTCTTTGGCGTGGAACAACACTGAAGCTTTCTTT	CAASLAWNNTEAFF
-	-	15	TRBV20-1	TRBJ2-2	TGCAGTGCTAGAGGCCGGGACTTCTACACCGGGGAGCTGTTTTTT	CSARGRDFYTGELFF
-	few	12	TRBV7-9	TRBJ1-1	TGTGCCAGCAGCTTATGGGAAACTGAAGCTTTCTTT	CASSLWETEAFF
TRBD2	-	15	TRBV11-2	TRBJ2-1	TGTGCCAGCAGCGAACTAGCGGGGGGGCCCACTGAGCAGTTCTTC	CASSELAGGPTEQFF
-	-	15	TRBV11-2	TRBJ2-1	TGTGCCAGCAGCCCCGGGCAGGGTCCGTACAATGAGCAGTTCTTC	CASSPGQGPYNEQFF
TRBD1	few	12	TRBV29-1	TRBJ2-5	TGCAGCGTTGCAGACAGGGGTGAGACCCAGTACTTC	CSVADRGETQYF
-	few	15	TRBV27	TRBJ1-2	TGTGCCAGCAGTTTAGTGGTCGGCAGGGATTCAAGCTACACCTTC	CASSLVVGRDSSYTF
-	-	15	TRBV5-1	TRBJ1-2	TGCGCCAGCAGCTTGTCGGGGTTGACGAGCTATGGCTACACCTTC	CASSLSGLTSYGYTF
-	-	11	TRBV20-1	TRBJ2-4	TGCAGTGTACAGGGTTTGGACATTCAGTACTTC	CSVQGLDIQYF
TRBD1	few	14	TRBV12-3/TRBV12-4	TRBJ2-3	TGTGCCAGCAGGGGACAGGGCAGCACAGATACGCAGTATTTT	CASRGQGSTDTQYF
-	-	12	TRBV27	TRBJ2-6	TGTGCCACCAGTGCTGGGGCCAACGTCCTGACTTTC	CATSAGANVLTF
TRBD1	few	14	TRBV5-5	TRBJ1-1	TGTGCCAGCAGCGGGACAGGGGGTGACACTGAAGCTTTCTTT	CASSGTGGDTEAFF
-	few	15	TRBV4-1	TRBJ2-2	TGCGCCAGCAGACACACAGGGAAGGACACCGGGGAGCTGTTTTTT	CASRHTGKDTGELFF
-	once	14	TRBV7-9	TRBJ1-1	TGTGCCAGCAGCACCGGTTGGGGGCGGACTGAAGCTTTCTTT	CASSTGWGRTEAFF
-	many	13	TRBV7-6	TRBJ1-2	TGTGCCAGCAGCCCGGGGGGGACGTATGGCTACACCTTC	CASSPGGTYGYTF
TRBD2	-	16	TRBV7-6	TRBJ2-2	TGTGCCAGCAGCTTGTTAGCGGGGCCGAACACCGGGGAGCTGTTTTTT	CASSLLAGPNTGELFF
-	many	12	TRBV5-1	TRBJ2-7	TGCGCCAGCATAGGGGACTCCTACGAGCAGTACTTC	CASIGDSYEQYF
TRBD1	-	16	TRBV5-1	TRBJ1-2	TGCGCCAGCAAGAACCCACCCGGGACAGGGGACTATGGCTACACCTTC	CASKNPPGTGDYGYTF
-	-	16	TRBV6-5	TRBJ2-6	TGTGCCAGCCGGTATCTGGGGGCGGCTGGGGCCAACGTCCTGACTTTC	CASRYLGAAGANVLTF
-	few	12	TRBV7-9	TRBJ2-7	TGTGCCAGCAGCTTAGCCACCAGCGAGCAGTACTTC	CASSLATSEQYF
-	-	14	TRBV10-2	TRBJ2-7	TGCGCCAGCAGTGAGGCGGAGGGGGCTTACGAGCAGTACTTC	CASSEAEGAYEQYF
-	-	13	TRBV19	TRBJ1-1	TGTGCCAGTAGTGCGACAGCCAACACTGAAGCTTTCTTT	CASSATANTEAFF
-	few	17	TRBV2	TRBJ2-2	TGTGCCAGCAGTGAAGCGCTTTCCTACATGAACACCGGGGAGCTGTTTTTT	CASSEALSYMNTGELFF
TRBD1	few	15	TRBV12-3/TRBV12-4	TRBJ1-1	TGTGCCAGCAGCTTCGGACAGGGGTTGGGCACTGAAGCTTTCTTT	CASSFGQGLGTEAFF
-	few	15	TRBV6-5	TRBJ1-5	TGTGCCAGCAGTCAGTCGGACCGACCCAATCAGCCCCAGCATTTT	CASSQSDRPNQPQHF
-	few	15	TRBV4-2	TRBJ2-7	TGTGCCAGCAGCCTGCTTTACAGGTTCCCCTACGAGCAGTACTTC	CASSLLYRFPYEQYF
-	-	14	TRBV19	TRBJ1-1	TGTGCCAGTAGTCCCCCCGGGGGCTACACTGAAGCTTTCTTT	CASSPPGGYTEAFF
-	few	14	TRBV18	TRBJ2-2	TGTGCCAGCTCGCCATCGTCTGGCCGCGGGGAGCTGTTTTTT	CASSPSSGRGELFF
TRBD1	few	14	TRBV6-2/TRBV6-3	TRBJ1-1	TGTGCCAGCAGTTACAGAGGACAGGGGCAGCGAGCTTTCTTT	CASSYRGQGQRAFF